The source of this T cell receptor (beta chain) is a study of cytomegalovirus exposure and HLA in healthy donors. PCR primers comprised 60 Vbeta and 13 Jbeta primers. Assay used: immunoSEQ multiplex PCR; TCRdb lists only in-frame clones, some missing. The sample lists around 150,000 clones; about four fifths were seen once. The germline V and J ends were trimmed by 6 bases and 2 bases, with 10 bases remaining between them. Germline values: CDR1 MNHEY, CDR2 SMNVEV (reference sequence). The CDR3 is 13 residues long. Study findings and constraints: Upon later analysis, HLA-associated TCR beta chains proved more clonally expanded than other, equally common chains. Later genetic work tied a missense DCLRE1C variant to beta-chain V and J trimming.

Note on this clone: Its antigen is not identified.

What was sequenced was PBMCs. This TCR derives from a young man in good health. The rearrangement joins TRBV27 to TRBJ1-1; D perhaps matches TRBD1 (6 bases). Here the CDR3 reads CASSWGHNTEAFF. DNA for the CDR3: TGTGCCAGCAGCTGGGGACATAACACTGAAGCTTTCTTT.